The clone carrying this T cell receptor (beta chain) showed up many times. The sample is drawn from a study of neurological immune-mediated disorders. MiXCR, applied by TCRdb to the 5' RACE reads, yields one record per CDR3 protein. Of around 23,000 distinct CDR3 sequences in the sample, about an eighth were seen once. The unsorted libraries originated from 2 million PBMCs kept at -80 C. The length of the CDR3 is 16 residues. V lost 4 bases and J lost 6; bases outside the gene matches: 12. Germline CDR1 and CDR2: SGHTA and FQGNSA. The clonotype was recovered from a woman aged 40 to 49 with HTLV-1-associated myelopathy (HAM/TSP). The chain couples TRBV7-2 to TRBJ2-1; 7 positions match TRBD1. Sequenced sample: PBMCs. The CDR3 sequence: CASSWATTGSSNEQFF. For the CDR3, the DNA is TGTGCCAGCAGCTGGGCGACGACAGGGAGTTCCAATGAGCAGTTCTTC.